This TCR beta chain was documented in a study of blood T cell repertoires in COVID-19. Study in general: T cells, B-cell-depleted T cells, or PBMCs provided the cDNA or gDNA that served as material.

With 1 base removed from V and 0 bases from J, the gap between germline ends came to 6 bases. This CDR3 region has 14 residues. Per germline, CDR1 KGHSH and CDR2 LQKENI. This table comes from immunoSEQ multiplex PCR, and its TCRdb copy is limited to in-frame clones, with some not included. This sample yields fewer than 150,000 clones, of which approximately 86% are seen a single time; about 16% belongs to the top ten. The clonotype comes from a woman between 50 and 59 years old who had recovered from COVID-19. The chain links TRBV18 to TRBJ2-5; no definite D call. Sequencing was performed on peripheral blood. Here the CDR3 reads CASSPQTDQETQYF. Written as DNA, the CDR3 is TGTGCCAGCTCACCACAAACAGACCAAGAGACCCAGTACTTC.